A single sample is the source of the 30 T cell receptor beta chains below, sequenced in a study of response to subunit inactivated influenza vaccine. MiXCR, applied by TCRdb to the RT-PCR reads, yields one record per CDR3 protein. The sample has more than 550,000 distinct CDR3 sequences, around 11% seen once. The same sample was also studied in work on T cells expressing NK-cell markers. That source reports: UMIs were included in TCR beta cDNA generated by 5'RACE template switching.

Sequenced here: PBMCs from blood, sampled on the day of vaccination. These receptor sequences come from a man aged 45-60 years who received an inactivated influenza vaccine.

For the CDR3, the DNA is TGTGCCAGCAGCTCCACCACTAGCGGGAGGTTCCCAGATACGCAGTATTTT. Translation: CASSSTTSGRFPDTQYF. This chain links TRBV7-2 with TRBJ2-3; 12 bases align to TRBD2. The germline V gene has CDR1 SGHTA and CDR2 FQGNSA. J lost 4 bases, V lost 4 bases, and 9 bases had no gene match. This CDR3 comprises 17 residues.

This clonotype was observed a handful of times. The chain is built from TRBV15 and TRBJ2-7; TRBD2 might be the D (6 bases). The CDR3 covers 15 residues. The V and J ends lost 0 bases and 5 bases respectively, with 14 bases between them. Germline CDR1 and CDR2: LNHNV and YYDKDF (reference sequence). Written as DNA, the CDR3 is TGTGCCACCAGCAGAGATTCACGGGCTAGCGACGAGCAGTACTTC. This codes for CATSRDSRASDEQYF.

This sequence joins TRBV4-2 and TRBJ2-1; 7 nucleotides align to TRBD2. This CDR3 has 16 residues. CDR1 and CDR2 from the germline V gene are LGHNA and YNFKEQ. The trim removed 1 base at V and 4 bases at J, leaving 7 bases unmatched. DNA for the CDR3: TGTGCCAGCAGCCAAGGTGGGACTACGGCTTACAATGAGCAGTTCTTC. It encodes CASSQGGTTAYNEQFF.

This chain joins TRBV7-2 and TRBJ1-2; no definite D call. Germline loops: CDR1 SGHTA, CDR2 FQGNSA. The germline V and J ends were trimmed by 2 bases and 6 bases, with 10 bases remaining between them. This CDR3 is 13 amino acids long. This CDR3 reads CASSLISSDGYTF. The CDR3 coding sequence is TGTGCCAGCAGCTTAATTTCGTCGGATGGCTACACCTTC.

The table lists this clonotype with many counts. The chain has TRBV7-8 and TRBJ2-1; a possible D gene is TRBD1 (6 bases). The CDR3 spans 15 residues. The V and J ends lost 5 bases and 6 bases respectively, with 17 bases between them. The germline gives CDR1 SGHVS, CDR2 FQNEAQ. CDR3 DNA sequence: TGTGCCAGCAGCCCCCCTTCCAGGGGTTCCAATGAGCAGTTCTTC. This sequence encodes CASSPPSRGSNEQFF. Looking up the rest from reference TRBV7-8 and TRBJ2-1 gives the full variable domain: GAGVSQSPRYKVAKRGQDVALRCDPISGHVSLFWYQQALGQGPEFLTYFQNEAQLDKSGLPSDRFFAERPEGSVSTLKIQRTQQEDSAVYLCASSPPSRGSNEQFFGPGTRLTVL.

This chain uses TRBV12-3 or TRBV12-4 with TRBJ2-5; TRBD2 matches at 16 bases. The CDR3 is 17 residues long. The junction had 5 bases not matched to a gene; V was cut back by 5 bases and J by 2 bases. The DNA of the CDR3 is TGTGCCAGCAGTCCCCCGGGACTAGCGGGGGGGCAAGAGACCCAGTACTTC. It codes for CASSPPGLAGGQETQYF.

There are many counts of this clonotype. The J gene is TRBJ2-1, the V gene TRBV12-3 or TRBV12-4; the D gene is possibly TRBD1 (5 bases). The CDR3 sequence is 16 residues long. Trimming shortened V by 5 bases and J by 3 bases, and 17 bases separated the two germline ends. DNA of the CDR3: TGTGCCAGCAGTCCGGGCAGGGCTCCGGGCTACAATGAGCAGTTCTTC. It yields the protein CASSPGRAPGYNEQFF.

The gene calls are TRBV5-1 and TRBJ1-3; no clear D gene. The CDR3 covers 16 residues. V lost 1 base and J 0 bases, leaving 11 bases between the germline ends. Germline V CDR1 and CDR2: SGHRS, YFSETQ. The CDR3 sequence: CASSLLGVHSGNTIYF. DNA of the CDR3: TGCGCCAGCAGCTTGTTGGGCGTACACTCTGGAAACACCATATATTTT.

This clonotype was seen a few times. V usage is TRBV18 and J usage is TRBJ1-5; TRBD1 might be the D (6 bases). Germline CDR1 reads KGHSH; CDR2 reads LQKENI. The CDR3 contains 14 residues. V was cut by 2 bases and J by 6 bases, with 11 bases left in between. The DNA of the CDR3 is TGTGCCAGCTCACCATACCTACAGGGTCAGCCCCAGCATTTT. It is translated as CASSPYLQGQPQHF. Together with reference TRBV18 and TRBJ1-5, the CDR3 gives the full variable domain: NAGVMQNPRHLVRRRGQEARLRCSPMKGHSHVYWYRQLPEEGLKFMVYLQKENIIDESGMPKERFSAEFPKEGPSILRIQQVVRGDSAAYFCASSPYLQGQPQHFGDGTRLSIL.

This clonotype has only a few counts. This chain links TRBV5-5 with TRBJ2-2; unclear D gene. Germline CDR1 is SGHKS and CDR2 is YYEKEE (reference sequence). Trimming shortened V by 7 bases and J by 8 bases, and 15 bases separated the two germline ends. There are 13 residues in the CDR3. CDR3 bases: TGTGCCAGCTCCCTGCTCCTAGGAGGGGAGCTGTTTTTT. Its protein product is CASSLLLGGELFF.

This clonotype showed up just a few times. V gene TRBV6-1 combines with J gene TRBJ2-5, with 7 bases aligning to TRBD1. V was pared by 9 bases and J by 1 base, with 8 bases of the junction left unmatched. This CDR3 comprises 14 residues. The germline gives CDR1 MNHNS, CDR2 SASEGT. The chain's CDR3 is CASTTGTVQETQYF. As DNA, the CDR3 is TGTGCCAGTACGACCGGGACAGTCCAAGAGACCCAGTACTTC.

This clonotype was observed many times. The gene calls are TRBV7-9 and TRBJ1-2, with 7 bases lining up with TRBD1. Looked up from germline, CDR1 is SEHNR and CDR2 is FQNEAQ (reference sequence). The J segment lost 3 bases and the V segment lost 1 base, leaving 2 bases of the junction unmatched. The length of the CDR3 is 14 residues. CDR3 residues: CASSLEGAYYGYTF. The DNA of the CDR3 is TGTGCCAGCAGCTTAGAGGGGGCGTACTATGGCTACACCTTC. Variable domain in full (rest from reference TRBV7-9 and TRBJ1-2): DTGVSQNPRHKITKRGQNVTFRCDPISEHNRLYWYRQTLGQGPEFLTYFQNEAQLEKSRLLSDRFSAERPKGSFSTLEIQRTEQGDSAMYLCASSLEGAYYGYTFGSGTRLTVV.

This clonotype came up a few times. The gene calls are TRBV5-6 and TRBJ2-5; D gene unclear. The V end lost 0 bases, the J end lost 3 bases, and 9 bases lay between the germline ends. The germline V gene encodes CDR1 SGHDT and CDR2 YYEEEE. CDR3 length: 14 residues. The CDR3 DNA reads TGTGCCAGCAGCTTGGATCTTTTGAAAGAGACCCAGTACTTC. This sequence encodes CASSLDLLKETQYF. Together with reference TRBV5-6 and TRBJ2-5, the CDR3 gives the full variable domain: DAGVTQSPTHLIKTRGQQVTLRCSPKSGHDTVSWYQQALGQGPQFIFQYYEEEERQRGNFPDRFSGHQFPNYSSELNVNALLLGDSALYLCASSLDLLKETQYFGPGTRLLVL.

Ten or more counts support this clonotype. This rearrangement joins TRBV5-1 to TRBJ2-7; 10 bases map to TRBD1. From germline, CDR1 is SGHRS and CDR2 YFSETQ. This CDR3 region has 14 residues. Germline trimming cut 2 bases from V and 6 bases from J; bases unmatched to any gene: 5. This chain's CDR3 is CASSFGQGVSEQYF. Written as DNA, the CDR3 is TGCGCCAGCAGCTTTGGACAGGGGGTAAGCGAGCAGTACTTC.

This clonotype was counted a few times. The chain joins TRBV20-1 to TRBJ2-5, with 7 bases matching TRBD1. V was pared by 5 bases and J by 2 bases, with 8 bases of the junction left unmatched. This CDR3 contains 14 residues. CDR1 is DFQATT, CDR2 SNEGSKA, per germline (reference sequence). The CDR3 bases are TGCAGTGCTCCTTATTCGACAGGGCAAGAGACCCAGTACTTC. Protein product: CSAPYSTGQETQYF.

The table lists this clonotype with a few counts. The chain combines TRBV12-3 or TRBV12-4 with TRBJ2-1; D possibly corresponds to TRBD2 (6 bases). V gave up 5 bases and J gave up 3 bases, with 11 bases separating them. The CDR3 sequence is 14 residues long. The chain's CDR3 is CASSTTGLYNEQFF. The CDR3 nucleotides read TGTGCCAGCAGTACGACGGGACTCTACAATGAGCAGTTCTTC.

The CDR3, as DNA: TGTGCCAGCAGCCGATCGTACGGACTCGAGCAGTACTTC. Its protein product is CASSRSYGLEQYF. The V call is TRBV14, the J call TRBJ2-7; D may be TRBD2 (5 bases). CDR1 SGHDN and CDR2 FVKESK come from the germline V gene. The CDR3 extends over 13 amino acids. The ends were cut back, 4 bases at V and 6 bases at J, with 13 bases in the middle. Supplemented by reference TRBV14 and TRBJ2-7, the full variable domain reads EAGVTQFPSHSVIEKGQTVTLRCDPISGHDNLYWYRRVMGKEIKFLLHFVKESKQDESGMPNNRFLAERTGGTYSTLKVQPAELEDSGVYFCASSRSYGLEQYFGPGTRLTVT.

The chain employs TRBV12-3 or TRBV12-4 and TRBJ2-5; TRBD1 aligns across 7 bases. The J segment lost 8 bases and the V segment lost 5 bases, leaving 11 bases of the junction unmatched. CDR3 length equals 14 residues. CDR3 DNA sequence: TGTGCCAGCAGTGAGACGGGACAGATGAGCACCCAGTACTTC. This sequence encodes CASSETGQMSTQYF.

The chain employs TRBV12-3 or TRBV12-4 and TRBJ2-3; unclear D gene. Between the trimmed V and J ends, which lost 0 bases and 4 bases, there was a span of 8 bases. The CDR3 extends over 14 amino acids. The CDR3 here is CASSLARNADTQYF. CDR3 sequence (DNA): TGTGCCAGCAGTTTAGCCCGTAACGCAGATACGCAGTATTTT.

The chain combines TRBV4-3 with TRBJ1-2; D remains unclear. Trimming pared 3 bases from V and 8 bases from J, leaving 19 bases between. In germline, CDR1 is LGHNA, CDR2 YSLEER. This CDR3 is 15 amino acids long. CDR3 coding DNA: TGCGCCAGCAGCCACCGGGTCTCCGATCTAAGGGGCTACACCTTC. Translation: CASSHRVSDLRGYTF.

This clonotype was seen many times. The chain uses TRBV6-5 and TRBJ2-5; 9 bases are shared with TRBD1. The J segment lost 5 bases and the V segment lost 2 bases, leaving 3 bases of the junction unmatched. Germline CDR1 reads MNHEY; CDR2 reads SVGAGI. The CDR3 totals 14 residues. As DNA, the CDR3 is TGTGCCAGCAGTTACGGGACAGGGCTGGAGACCCAGTACTTC. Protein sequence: CASSYGTGLETQYF.

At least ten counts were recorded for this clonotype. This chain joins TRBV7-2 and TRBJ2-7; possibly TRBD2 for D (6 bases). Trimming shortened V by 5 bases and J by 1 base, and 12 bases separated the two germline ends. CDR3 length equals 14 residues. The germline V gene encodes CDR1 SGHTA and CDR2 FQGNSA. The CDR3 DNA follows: TGTGCCAGCAGCCGGGACTCTAAGTCCTACGAGCAGTACTTC. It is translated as CASSRDSKSYEQYF.

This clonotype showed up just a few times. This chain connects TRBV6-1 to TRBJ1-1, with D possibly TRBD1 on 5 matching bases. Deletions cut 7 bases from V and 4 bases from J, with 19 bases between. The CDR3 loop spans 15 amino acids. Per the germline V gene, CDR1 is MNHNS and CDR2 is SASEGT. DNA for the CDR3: TGTGCCAGCAACTACATTTCCAGGGCTTTCACTGAAGCTTTCTTT. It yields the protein CASNYISRAFTEAFF.

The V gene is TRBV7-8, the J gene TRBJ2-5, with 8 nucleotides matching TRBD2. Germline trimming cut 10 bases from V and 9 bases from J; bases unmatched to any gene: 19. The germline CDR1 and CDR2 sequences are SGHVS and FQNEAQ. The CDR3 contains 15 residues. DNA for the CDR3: TGTGCCATTTCCAACCCCGAACTAGCGGCAGATCCCCAGTACTTC. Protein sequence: CAISNPELAADPQYF.

The CDR3 region has the DNA TGTGCCAGCAGCCTGGGGGGGGCTTACACCGGGGAGCTGTTTTTT. It yields the protein CASSLGGAYTGELFF. The V call is TRBV3-1, the J call TRBJ2-2, with D maybe TRBD2 (7 bases). Germline CDR1 is LGHDT and CDR2 is YNNKEL (reference sequence). The CDR3 is 15 amino acids. V lost 4 bases to trimming and J lost 3 bases, with 12 bases between them.

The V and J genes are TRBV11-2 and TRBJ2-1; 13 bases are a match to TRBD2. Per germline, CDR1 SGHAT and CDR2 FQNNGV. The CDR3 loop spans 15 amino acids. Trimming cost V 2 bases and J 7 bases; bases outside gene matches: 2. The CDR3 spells CASSLMGLAGNEQFF. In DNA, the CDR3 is TGTGCCAGCAGCTTAATGGGACTAGCGGGAAATGAGCAGTTCTTC.

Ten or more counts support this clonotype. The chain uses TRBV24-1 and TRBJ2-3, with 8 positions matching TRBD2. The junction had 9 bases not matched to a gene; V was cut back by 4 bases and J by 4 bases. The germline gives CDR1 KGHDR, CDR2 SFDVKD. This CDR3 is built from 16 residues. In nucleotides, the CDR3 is TGTGCCACCAGTGACCTACGGAGCGGGAGAGCAGATACGCAGTATTTT. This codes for CATSDLRSGRADTQYF.

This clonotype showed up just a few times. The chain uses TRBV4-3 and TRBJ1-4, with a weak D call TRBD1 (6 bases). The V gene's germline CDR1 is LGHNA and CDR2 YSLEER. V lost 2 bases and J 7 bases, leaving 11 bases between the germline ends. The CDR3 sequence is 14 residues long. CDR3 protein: CASSQRGPGEKLFF. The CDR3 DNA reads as TGCGCCAGCAGCCAACGGGGGCCGGGTGAAAAACTGTTTTTT.

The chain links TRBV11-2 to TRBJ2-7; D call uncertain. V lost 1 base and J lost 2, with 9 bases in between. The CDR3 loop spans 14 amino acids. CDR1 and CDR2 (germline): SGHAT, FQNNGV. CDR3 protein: CASSLVPKTYEQYF. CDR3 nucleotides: TGTGCCAGCAGCTTAGTCCCTAAAACCTACGAGCAGTACTTC.

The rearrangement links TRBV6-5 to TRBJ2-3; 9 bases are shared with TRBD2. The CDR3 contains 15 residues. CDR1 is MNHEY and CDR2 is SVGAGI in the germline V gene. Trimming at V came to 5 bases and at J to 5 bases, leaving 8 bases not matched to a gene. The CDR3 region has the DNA TGTGCCAGCAGTCACCAGCGGGGGGTCGGAGATACGCAGTATTTT. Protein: CASSHQRGVGDTQYF.